This entry features one T cell receptor (beta chain) sequence. The record originates from a study of cytomegalovirus exposure and HLA in healthy donors. Trimming pared 1 base from V and 3 bases from J, leaving 12 bases between. Germline V CDR1 and CDR2: SQVTM, ANQGSEA. CDR3 length: 14 residues. The PCR was carried out with 60 Vbeta primers and 13 Jbeta primers. Clones were read by immunoSEQ multiplex PCR, and TCRdb kept only the in-frame ones, dropping some. Its table records fewer than 85,000 clones. Sequencing input: PBMCs. The receptor was derived from a man aged 45-65 years in good health and CMV-seropositive. The chain has TRBV29-1 and TRBJ1-2; D is possibly TRBD1 (6 bases). CDR3 DNA: TGCAGCGTTGAAGCGACCGAGGGGGACTATGGCTACACCTTC. It translates to CSVEATEGDYGYTF. Full variable domain (outside the CDR3, taken from reference TRBV29-1 and TRBJ1-2): SAVISQKPSRDICQRGTSLTIQCQVDSQVTMMFWYRQQPGQSLTLIATANQGSEATYESGFVIDKFPISRPNLTFSTLTVSNMSPEDSSIYLCSVEATEGDYGYTFGSGTRLTVV.